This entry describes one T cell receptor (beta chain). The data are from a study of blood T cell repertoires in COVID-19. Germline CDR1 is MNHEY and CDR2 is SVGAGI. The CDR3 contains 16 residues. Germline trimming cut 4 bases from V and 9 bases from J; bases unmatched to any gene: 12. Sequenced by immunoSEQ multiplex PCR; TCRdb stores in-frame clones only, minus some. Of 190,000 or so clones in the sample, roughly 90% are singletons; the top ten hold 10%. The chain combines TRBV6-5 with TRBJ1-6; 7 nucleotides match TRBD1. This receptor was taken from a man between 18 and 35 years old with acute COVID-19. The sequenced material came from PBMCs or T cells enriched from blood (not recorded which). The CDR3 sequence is CASSFQGEGESSPLHF. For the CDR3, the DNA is TGTGCCAGCAGTTTCCAGGGGGAAGGCGAGAGTTCACCCCTCCACTTT.